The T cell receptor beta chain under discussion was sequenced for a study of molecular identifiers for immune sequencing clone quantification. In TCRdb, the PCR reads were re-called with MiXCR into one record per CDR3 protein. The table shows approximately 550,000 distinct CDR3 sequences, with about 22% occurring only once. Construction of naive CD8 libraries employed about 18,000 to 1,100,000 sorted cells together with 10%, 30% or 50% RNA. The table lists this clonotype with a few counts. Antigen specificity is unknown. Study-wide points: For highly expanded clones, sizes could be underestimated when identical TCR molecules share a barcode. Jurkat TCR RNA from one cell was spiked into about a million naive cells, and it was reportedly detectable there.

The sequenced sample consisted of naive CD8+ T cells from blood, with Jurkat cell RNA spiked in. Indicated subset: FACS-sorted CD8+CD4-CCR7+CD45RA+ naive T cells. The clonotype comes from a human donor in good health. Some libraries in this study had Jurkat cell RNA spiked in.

In DNA form, the CDR3 reads TGTGCCAGCTCAAACGGGGGACAGGGGTCGGAGCAGTACTTC. The encoded protein is CASSNGGQGSEQYF. V usage is TRBV27 and J usage is TRBJ2-7; TRBD1 matches 10 bases. This CDR3 contains 14 residues. J was trimmed by 7 bases and V by 8 bases; bases with no gene match: 11. Germline lookup yields CDR1 MNHEY and CDR2 SMNVEV (reference sequence).